One and the same sample provided the 23 T cell receptor beta chains below, sequenced in a study of blood T cells in healthy people across ages (dated by TCRdb to 2014 to 2015). The protocol used for the library was 5' RACE. The run used an Illumina HiSeq 2500. The second PCR ran for about 7 to 11 cycles and used a J-beta primer mix along with a sample-barcoded 5' primer. TCRdb redid the processing of the public reads, applying fastp at Q25 and MiXCR, and retained in-frame beta chains. Rows are unified per CDR3 protein, each entry keeping the most common DNA and genes. The sample table lists around 1.5 million distinct CDR3 sequences, about 35% of them with a count of one. The top ten clones comprise roughly 10% of the sample. The material sequenced was blood. Receptor source: a woman younger than 45 in good health.

Comments on this clonotype: This may be a read error, as it is one base from a much larger clone. The chain has TRBV4-2 and TRBJ2-5, with 10 bases identical to TRBD2. CDR1 LGHNA and CDR2 YNFKEQ come from the germline V gene. This CDR3 spans 17 amino acids. Trimming at V came to 1 base and at J to 4 bases, leaving 9 bases not matched to a gene. As DNA, the CDR3 is TGTGCCAGCAGCCAAGGGACAGCGGGGGGGCTAGGAGAGACCCAGTACTTC. This encodes CASSQGTAGGLGETQYF.

The rearrangement joins TRBV27 to TRBJ2-1, with D possibly TRBD2 on 5 matching bases. The CDR3 sequence is 15 residues long. The V gene's germline CDR1 is MNHEY and CDR2 SMNVEV (reference sequence). Trimming cost V 7 bases and J 0 bases, with 13 bases left between them. CDR3 nucleotides: TGTGCCAGCACGGACTCCCTAAACTCCTACAATGAGCAGTTCTTC. Translation: CASTDSLNSYNEQFF.

This clonotype appeared a few times. The chain employs TRBV29-1 and TRBJ1-1, with a possible D match to TRBD1 (5 bases). The V gene's germline CDR1 is SQVTM and CDR2 ANQGSEA. V was shortened by 3 bases and J by 7 bases, with 12 bases between the two germline ends. CDR3 size: 12 residues. For the CDR3, the DNA is TGCAGCGTTGATGGGGGGTTCTTTGAAGCTTTCTTT. Translated: CSVDGGFFEAFF.

The chain is built from TRBV27 and TRBJ2-1; D might be TRBD1 (6 bases). Germline loops: CDR1 MNHEY, CDR2 SMNVEV (reference sequence). V lost 2 bases and J lost 4, with 15 bases in between. The CDR3 has 16 amino acids. CDR3 in amino acids: CASSLAGALVYNEQFF. The CDR3 nucleotides read TGTGCCAGCAGTTTAGCAGGGGCATTAGTATACAATGAGCAGTTCTTC.

In this sample, this clonotype turned up a few times. V gene TRBV18 combines with J gene TRBJ1-2; a possible D gene is TRBD1 (5 bases). Trimming shortened V by 6 bases and J by 8 bases, and 16 bases separated the two germline ends. CDR1 KGHSH and CDR2 LQKENI come from the germline V gene. The CDR3 sequence is 13 residues long. The CDR3 DNA reads as TGTGCCAGCTCGCGAGAGATGGGGGAAGGCTACACCTTC. Translating gives CASSREMGEGYTF.

This chain links TRBV5-1 with TRBJ2-2; D could derive from TRBD1 or TRBD2 (5 bases each). Germline V gene sequence: CDR1 SGHRS, CDR2 YFSETQ. With 0 bases removed from V and 7 bases from J, the gap between germline ends came to 16 bases. The CDR3 spans 16 residues. CDR3 nucleotides: TGCGCCAGCAGCTTGGTGGGGGACCAGGACCTCGGGGAGCTGTTTTTT. Its translation is CASSLVGDQDLGELFF.

This CDR3 reads CASSLYRGATDTQYF. CDR3 DNA: TGTGCCAGCAGTTTATACAGGGGGGCGACAGATACGCAGTATTTT. J is TRBJ2-3 and V is TRBV27, with 8 bases matching TRBD1. Germline V gene lookup returns CDR1 MNHEY and CDR2 SMNVEV (reference sequence). V shed 1 base and J 3 bases; nucleotides not matched to a gene: 3. This CDR3 comprises 15 residues.

The chain recombines TRBV6-2 or TRBV6-3 with TRBJ2-1; D possibly corresponds to TRBD2 (6 bases). The CDR3 runs to 15 residues. V lost 4 bases and J 1 base, leaving 11 bases between the germline ends. Germline lookup yields CDR1 MNHEY and CDR2 SVGEGT. The CDR3 region is CASSSRAGSYNEQFF. The DNA for the CDR3 is TGTGCCAGCAGTTCAAGGGCGGGATCCTACAATGAGCAGTTCTTC.

V gene TRBV27 combines with J gene TRBJ1-5; 8 nucleotides match TRBD1. V shed 0 bases, J shed 0 bases, and the junction held 13 bases outside the gene matches. The CDR3 has 20 residues. From germline, CDR1 is MNHEY and CDR2 SMNVEV (reference sequence). For the CDR3, the DNA is TGTGCCAGCAGTTTATCGCCCCCCTTTGCAGGGGGCGTTAGCAATCAGCCCCAGCATTTT. It codes for CASSLSPPFAGGVSNQPQHF.

Points on this clonotype: A clone one base away is much larger, so this may be a read error. The chain combines TRBV20-1 with TRBJ2-1, with 9 bases aligning to TRBD2. The CDR3 is 12 residues long. CDR1 and CDR2 (germline): DFQATT, SNEGSKA (reference sequence). This chain's CDR3 is CRASSGGNEQFF. The CDR3 coding sequence is TGCAGGGCTAGTAGCGGGGGCAATGAGCAGTTCTTC.

This clonotype has only a few counts. V usage is TRBV7-3 and J usage is TRBJ1-5; possible D gene TRBD1, 5 bases. CDR1 and CDR2 (germline): SGHTA, FQGTGA. Trimming removed 2 bases from V and 0 bases from J, with 14 bases in between. CDR3 length equals 17 residues. This chain's CDR3 is CASSLPGTGHSNQPQHF. CDR3 sequence (DNA): TGTGCCAGCAGCTTACCAGGGACGGGCCATAGCAATCAGCCCCAGCATTTT.

This clonotype occurred many times. This sequence joins TRBV27 and TRBJ2-7, with TRBD1 as a possible D gene (7 bases). V lost 2 bases and J 1 base, leaving 9 bases between the germline ends. The CDR3 sequence is 14 residues long. Per the germline V gene, CDR1 is MNHEY and CDR2 is SMNVEV (reference sequence). CDR3 sequence (DNA): TGTGCCAGCAGTTTACAGGGGGGTTCCTACGAGCAGTACTTC. Amino acid sequence: CASSLQGGSYEQYF.

J is TRBJ2-7 and V is TRBV7-6, with a possible D match to TRBD1 (5 bases). Germline V CDR1 and CDR2: SGHVS, FNYEAQ. There are 17 residues in the CDR3. V was cut by 3 bases and J by 0 bases, with 18 bases left in between. The CDR3 DNA reads as TGTGCCAGCAGCTTGGGCCTCATTTGGGGCGGCTCCTACGAGCAGTACTTC. Translating gives CASSLGLIWGGSYEQYF.

J is TRBJ2-7 and V is TRBV4-1, with D unclear. The assigned J gene may be wrong: the sequence end matches TRBJ2-5 better. Germline CDR1 and CDR2: MGHRA and YSYEKL. The CDR3 spans 15 residues. This CDR3 reads CASSQDFTEEETQYF. The CDR3 nucleotides are TGCGCCAGCAGCCAAGATTTTACAGAGGAAGAGACCCAGTACTTC.

This chain links TRBV20-1 with TRBJ2-5; perhaps TRBD2 as D (6 bases). The ends were cut back, 1 base at V and 1 base at J, with 13 bases in the middle. Germline V gene data show CDR1 as DFQATT and CDR2 as SNEGSKA (reference sequence). The CDR3 length is 15 residues. The CDR3 coding sequence is TGCAGTGCTAGAGCGTCGGGAGTGCCCCAAGAGACCCAGTACTTC. Protein: CSARASGVPQETQYF.

Remarks on this clonotype: At one of its ends the junction is not consistent with the germline gene, which may arise from a read error. The rearrangement uses TRBV5-5 and TRBJ2-5; D is perhaps TRBD1 (5 bases). CDR3 length: 13 amino acids. Germline V gene lookup returns CDR1 SGHKS and CDR2 YYEKEE (reference sequence). For the CDR3, the DNA is TGTGCCGGCAGCCTGGACATAGGAGAGACCCAGTACTTC. The encoded protein is CAGSLDIGETQYF.

This clonotype was seen more than once but under ten times. The rearrangement joins TRBV27 to TRBJ2-7; D not certain. The CDR3 has 13 amino acids. Trimming pared 6 bases from V and 6 bases from J, leaving 15 bases between. Germline loops: CDR1 MNHEY, CDR2 SMNVEV (reference sequence). CDR3 loop: CASSTGLRGEQYF. For the CDR3, the DNA is TGTGCCAGCAGCACCGGGCTCCGAGGCGAGCAGTACTTC.

This clonotype has only a few counts. This chain connects TRBV6-6 to TRBJ2-3; 9 positions match TRBD2. The CDR3 contains 17 residues. Trimming cost V 6 bases and J 4 bases; bases outside gene matches: 14. The V gene's germline CDR1 is MNHNY and CDR2 SVGAGI (reference sequence). In DNA, the CDR3 is TGTGCCAGCAGGGCCACCGGGCGGGGGGGCGTCGCAGATACGCAGTATTTT. This gives the protein CASRATGRGGVADTQYF.

This clonotype has just a few counts. The chain has TRBV27 and TRBJ2-7, with TRBD2 as a possible D gene (5 bases). The CDR3 runs to 14 residues. The germline V gene has CDR1 MNHEY and CDR2 SMNVEV (reference sequence). V was pared by 2 bases and J by 5 bases, with 13 bases between. In nucleotides, the CDR3 is TGTGCCAGCAGTTTAACTCGGGGAAGCCACGAGCAGTACTTC. Translation: CASSLTRGSHEQYF.

V usage is TRBV7-8 and J usage is TRBJ2-1; D gene unclear. CDR1 and CDR2 from the germline V gene are SGHVS and FQNEAQ. V was pared by 5 bases and J by 5 bases, with 13 bases between. This CDR3 comprises 14 residues. CDR3 protein: CASSPLPGHNEQFF. The CDR3 DNA is TGTGCCAGCAGCCCCTTGCCGGGTCACAATGAGCAGTTCTTC. Combining the CDR3 with reference TRBV7-8 and TRBJ2-1 gives the whole variable domain GAGVSQSPRYKVAKRGQDVALRCDPISGHVSLFWYQQALGQGPEFLTYFQNEAQLDKSGLPSDRFFAERPEGSVSTLKIQRTQQEDSAVYLCASSPLPGHNEQFFGPGTRLTVL.

The chain links TRBV6-6 to TRBJ1-2; a weak D match, TRBD1 (6 bases). From germline, CDR1 is MNHNY and CDR2 SVGAGI (reference sequence). V dropped 2 bases and J dropped 8 bases, with 15 bases sitting between them. The CDR3 length is 14 residues. The CDR3 DNA reads as TGTGCCAGCAGTTACAGTGGGGGCCACGGCGGCTACACCTTC. Protein: CASSYSGGHGGYTF.

The CDR3 region is CASSPVWGGEMNTEAFF. The DNA of the CDR3 is TGCGCCAGCAGCCCCGTGTGGGGGGGAGAAATGAACACTGAAGCTTTCTTT. The chain is built from TRBV4-1 and TRBJ1-1; D may be TRBD1 (5 bases). This CDR3 comprises 17 residues. The germline V gene encodes CDR1 MGHRA and CDR2 YSYEKL. The V end lost 4 bases, the J end lost 0 bases, and 18 bases lay between the germline ends.

This chain uses TRBV10-3 with TRBJ2-5; tentatively, D is TRBD1 or TRBD2 (6 bases each). The J call is in doubt because the DNA end fits TRBJ2-7 better. The CDR3 length is 15 residues. Germline V gene data show CDR1 as ENHRY and CDR2 as SYGVKD. As DNA, the CDR3 is TGTGCCATCAGTGAGTCGTCTGGGGGGCAGTACGAGCAGTACTTC. Its protein product is CAISESSGGQYEQYF.